This TCR beta chain was recorded in a study of OX40 agonist ivuxolimab in advanced cancers. Overall study context: Every 2 weeks, ivuxolimab was infused into the patients intravenously at between 0.01 and 10 mg/kg. The dose-escalation cohort was over 65% male, with a mean age of around 60 years, ranging about 20 to 85. Study-wide results and limits: Expanded clones were, on average, more numerous in CD8+ T cells than in CD4+.

The CDR3 has 11 amino acids. Trimming left V 3 bases short and J 4 bases short, with 6 bases between. CDR1 is SQVTM and CDR2 is ANQGSEA in the germline V gene. As concerns this clone: The antigen is unknown.

TCRdb keeps only in-frame clones here, not all; method: immunoSEQ multiplex PCR. Among fewer than 80,000 clones listed, about 90% were seen once. Blood samples were obtained at baseline, cycle 4 day 1, and cycle 7 day 1. The J gene is TRBJ1-2, the V gene TRBV29-1, with D unclear. The source was CD4+ or CD8+ T cells sorted from blood, collected in a trial of the OX40 agonist ivuxolimab. The origin of this receptor is an adult with an advanced solid tumor such as melanoma, head and neck, liver or kidney cancer. The CDR3 sequence: CSVDSSYGYTF. The CDR3 coding sequence is TGCAGCGTTGACTCTAGCTATGGCTACACCTTC. The complete variable domain, with remaining parts taken from reference TRBV29-1 and TRBJ1-2, reads SAVISQKPSRDICQRGTSLTIQCQVDSQVTMMFWYRQQPGQSLTLIATANQGSEATYESGFVIDKFPISRPNLTFSTLTVSNMSPEDSSIYLCSVDSSYGYTFGSGTRLTVV.